These T cell receptor beta chains were read from a single sample in a study of T cell responses to AZD1222 COVID-19 vaccine. TCRdb's copy holds only in-frame clones and misses some; the assay was immunoSEQ multiplex PCR. The profile covers about 140,000 clones, with about 89% appearing a single time and 2.9% taken by the ten largest. Specimen: peripheral blood, collected on day 0 of AZD1222 vaccination. The receptors were gathered from an adult in good health. Each CDR3 is given with its conserved first and last residue. Each record gives: CDR3 DNA, CDR3 protein, D gene, V gene, J gene, clone size. The D gene is left open where the match is weak. Clone size is shown for a subset of rows, as once, few, many or a class of expanded clone.

DNA: TGTGCCAGCAGCCGGACCCCGGGCCATCGGGAAGAGACCCAGTACTTC
CDR3: CASSRTPGHREETQYF
D: NA
V: TRBV5-5
J: TRBJ2-5
size: once

DNA: TGTGCCAGCAGTTTCGCCCCCCTGGGTCCGGAGTACTTC
CDR3: CASSFAPLGPEYF
D: NA
V: TRBV27
J: TRBJ2-5
size: NA

DNA: TGCGCCAGCAGCCCGGACAGGGTGGGCTACACCTTC
CDR3: CASSPDRVGYTF
D: TRBD1
V: TRBV5-1
J: TRBJ1-2
size: NA

DNA: TGTGCCAGTAGGGTCCGGATGAACACTGAAGCTTTCTTT
CDR3: CASRVRMNTEAFF
D: NA
V: TRBV19
J: TRBJ1-1
size: NA

DNA: TGTGCCAGTAGTATATCAGGGGCGGGCACAGATACGCAGTATTTT
CDR3: CASSISGAGTDTQYF
D: NA
V: TRBV19
J: TRBJ2-3
size: once

DNA: TGTGCCAGTAGTGTCACCGGGACAGGGGGAAACGAGCAGTACTTC
CDR3: CASSVTGTGGNEQYF
D: TRBD1
V: TRBV19
J: TRBJ2-7
size: NA

DNA: TGTGCCAGCTCACCGATGCAGGGGGGGGTCCAAGAGACCCAGTACTTC
CDR3: CASSPMQGGVQETQYF
D: NA
V: TRBV18
J: TRBJ2-5
size: NA

DNA: TGCGCCAGCAGCTTGGGGTTGAGCGGGAGGATCACAGATACGCAGTATTTT
CDR3: CASSLGLSGRITDTQYF
D: TRBD2
V: TRBV5-1
J: TRBJ2-3
size: NA

DNA: TGTGCCAGCAGCTGGGACTCCTCGAACACCGGGGAGCTGTTTTTT
CDR3: CASSWDSSNTGELFF
D: NA
V: TRBV9
J: TRBJ2-2
size: NA

DNA: TGTGCCAGCAGTCTCACAGCCTTCTATGGCTACACCTTC
CDR3: CASSLTAFYGYTF
D: NA
V: TRBV27
J: TRBJ1-2
size: NA

DNA: TGTGCCAGCAGCTTGGGGCAGGAATCCTACGAGCAGTACTTC
CDR3: CASSLGQESYEQYF
D: NA
V: TRBV2
J: TRBJ2-7
size: NA

DNA: TGTGCCAGCGGGCGGCTAGCGGGAGGGGAGCAGTACTTC
CDR3: CASGRLAGGEQYF
D: TRBD2
V: TRBV2
J: TRBJ2-7
size: NA

DNA: TGTGCCAGCAGTTACTCGGGGGACAGCTCCTACGAGCAGTACTTC
CDR3: CASSYSGDSSYEQYF
D: TRBD1
V: TRBV6-5
J: TRBJ2-7
size: few

DNA: TGCGCCAGCAGCCAAGATAGACGGGGACGCGAAAAACTGTTTTTT
CDR3: CASSQDRRGREKLFF
D: NA
V: TRBV4-3
J: TRBJ1-4
size: NA

DNA: TGTGCCAGCAGAGAGACAGGGCCCCAGCCCCAGCATTTT
CDR3: CASRETGPQPQHF
D: TRBD1
V: TRBV6-4
J: TRBJ1-5
size: NA

DNA: TGTGCCAGCAGCGTAGGAGAGACTAGCGAAGATACGCAGTATTTT
CDR3: CASSVGETSEDTQYF
D: TRBD2
V: TRBV9
J: TRBJ2-3
size: NA

DNA: TGTGCCAGCAGCCCGGGACTAGCGGGAGGAGATACGCAGTATTTT
CDR3: CASSPGLAGGDTQYF
D: TRBD2
V: TRBV7-3
J: TRBJ2-3
size: NA

DNA: TGCGCCAGCAGCCAAACCCAGGGGACATATGAAAAACTGTTTTTT
CDR3: CASSQTQGTYEKLFF
D: NA
V: TRBV4-3
J: TRBJ1-4
size: NA

DNA: TGTGCCACCAGTGATTCGCGGGGATCTGGGGCCAACGTCCTGACTTTC
CDR3: CATSDSRGSGANVLTF
D: NA
V: TRBV24-1
J: TRBJ2-6
size: once

DNA: TGTGCCAGCAGTTACTACGATTATGGCTACACCTTC
CDR3: CASSYYDYGYTF
D: NA
V: TRBV6-2/TRBV6-3
J: TRBJ1-2
size: NA

DNA: TGTGCCAGCAGTCGACAGGGGGCCGTGAACACTGAAGCTTTCTTT
CDR3: CASSRQGAVNTEAFF
D: TRBD1
V: TRBV6-2/TRBV6-3
J: TRBJ1-1
size: NA

DNA: TGTGCCAGCAGCTTAGGGGGGGGAGGGAGTGAAAAACTGTTTTTT
CDR3: CASSLGGGGSEKLFF
D: NA
V: TRBV7-2
J: TRBJ1-4
size: NA

DNA: TGTGCCAGCAGTTTACAGGGGAAAGGTTTCTTT
CDR3: CASSLQGKGFF
D: NA
V: TRBV28
J: TRBJ1-1
size: NA

DNA: TGTGCCAGCAGTTTCCGATCAAACACTGAAGCTTTCTTT
CDR3: CASSFRSNTEAFF
D: NA
V: TRBV27
J: TRBJ1-1
size: NA

DNA: TGTGCCAGCAGCACCCGGGACAGAAACTATGGCTACACCTTC
CDR3: CASSTRDRNYGYTF
D: TRBD1
V: TRBV7-2
J: TRBJ1-2
size: NA

DNA: TGTGCCAGCAGCTTGGTGGATACGCAGTATTTT
CDR3: CASSLVDTQYF
D: NA
V: TRBV5-4
J: TRBJ2-3
size: NA

DNA: TGCGCCAGCAGCGTGGGACAGGGGATCTATGGCTACACCTTC
CDR3: CASSVGQGIYGYTF
D: TRBD1
V: TRBV5-1
J: TRBJ1-2
size: NA

DNA: TGTGCCACCTTAAAGAATCAGCCCCAGCATTTT
CDR3: CATLKNQPQHF
D: NA
V: TRBV24-1
J: TRBJ1-5
size: NA

DNA: TGTGCCAGCAGTCTTCGAAGAACTGGAAACACCATATATTTT
CDR3: CASSLRRTGNTIYF
D: NA
V: TRBV6-5
J: TRBJ1-3
size: NA

DNA: TGCGCCAGCAGCTACCGACTAGCCCACGAGCAGTACTTC
CDR3: CASSYRLAHEQYF
D: TRBD2
V: TRBV4-1
J: TRBJ2-7
size: NA

DNA: TGTGCCAGCAGCTTTGTCCCGCTAGCGGCCAGGGAGGATACGCAGTATTTT
CDR3: CASSFVPLAAREDTQYF
D: TRBD2
V: TRBV7-2
J: TRBJ2-3
size: NA

DNA: TGTGCCAGCAGTAAGACCGGACAGGGGGCGACAGAGACCCAGTACTTC
CDR3: CASSKTGQGATETQYF
D: TRBD1
V: TRBV2
J: TRBJ2-5
size: NA

DNA: TGTGCCAGCAGTTCGGGACAGGGGAGAGAAAAACTGTTTTTT
CDR3: CASSSGQGREKLFF
D: TRBD1
V: TRBV28
J: TRBJ1-4
size: NA

DNA: TGTGCCAGCAGCAAAAAGAGACAGGGATCTGGAAACACCATATATTTT
CDR3: CASSKKRQGSGNTIYF
D: TRBD1
V: TRBV7-3
J: TRBJ1-3
size: once

DNA: TGTGCCAGCAGCCCCCCGGGAGGGAACCTTTTCTATGGCTACACCTTC
CDR3: CASSPPGGNLFYGYTF
D: NA
V: TRBV5-6
J: TRBJ1-2
size: NA

DNA: TGTGCCAGCAGCCCAATCCGAGGGAGATACAATGAGCAGTTCTTC
CDR3: CASSPIRGRYNEQFF
D: NA
V: TRBV11-2
J: TRBJ2-1
size: NA

DNA: TGTGCCAGCAGTTTAGACGGTGACTATGGCTACACCTTC
CDR3: CASSLDGDYGYTF
D: NA
V: TRBV28
J: TRBJ1-2
size: NA

DNA: TGTGCCTGGAGTCCCTTCGGGTCAAATCAGCCCCAGCATTTT
CDR3: CAWSPFGSNQPQHF
D: NA
V: TRBV30
J: TRBJ1-5
size: NA

DNA: TGCGCCAGCAGCTGGGACAAGCCCTACGAGCAGTACTTC
CDR3: CASSWDKPYEQYF
D: NA
V: TRBV5-1
J: TRBJ2-7
size: NA

DNA: TGTGCCAGCAGTCCCCTAGCGGGACTAGCGGGAGTGAACGAGCAGTACTTC
CDR3: CASSPLAGLAGVNEQYF
D: TRBD2
V: TRBV28
J: TRBJ2-7
size: few